This T cell receptor (beta chain) appears in the sequencing data of a study of monozygotic twins with inflammatory bowel disease. Study-wide results and caveats: No detectable difference in repertoire similarity separated concordant from discordant twins, possibly as a result of limited power. For IBD, no single strong associated signal or clonotype was supported.

This CDR3 region has 14 residues. CDR1 and CDR2 (germline): SGHTA, FQGNSA. cDNA was made in eight separate reactions per sample. Reprocessing the 5' RACE reads, TCRdb reports a single entry for every CDR3 protein and omits DNA. The sample table sets out about 160,000 distinct CDR3 sequences. In regard to this clonotype: Its antigen remains unknown.

Donors each contributed one blood sample measuring 2 to 2.5 ml. This rearrangement joins TRBV7-2 to TRBJ2-7; the TCRdb call, TRBD1, lacks DNA for checking. Specimen: blood. The TCR was taken from a human donor with ulcerative colitis or Crohn's disease, or a healthy co-twin of an affected twin (not recorded which). The CDR3 reads CASSSSGGSYEQYF.